Included here is one TCR beta chain sequence, with context. This entry belongs to a study of blood T cell repertoires in COVID-19. Across the whole study: T cells, B-cell-depleted T cells, or PBMCs provided the cDNA or gDNA that served as material.

The CDR3 has 15 residues. Unmatched junction bases numbered 9, after V lost 1 base and J lost 6 bases. Germline V CDR1 and CDR2: SGHRS, YFSETQ. Sequencing used immunoSEQ multiplex PCR; TCRdb keeps in-frame clones, though not all of them. The sample has around 230,000 clones, 75% to 90% seen once. This chain uses TRBV5-1 with TRBJ1-2; TRBD1 aligns across 7 bases. The receptor's source is a middle-aged man who had recovered from COVID-19. Sequencing was done on a sample of PBMCs or T cells enriched from blood (not recorded which). CDR3 bases: TGCGCCAGCAGCTTGCCTCCCCTGGGACAGAATGGCTACACCTTC. Translating gives CASSLPPLGQNGYTF.